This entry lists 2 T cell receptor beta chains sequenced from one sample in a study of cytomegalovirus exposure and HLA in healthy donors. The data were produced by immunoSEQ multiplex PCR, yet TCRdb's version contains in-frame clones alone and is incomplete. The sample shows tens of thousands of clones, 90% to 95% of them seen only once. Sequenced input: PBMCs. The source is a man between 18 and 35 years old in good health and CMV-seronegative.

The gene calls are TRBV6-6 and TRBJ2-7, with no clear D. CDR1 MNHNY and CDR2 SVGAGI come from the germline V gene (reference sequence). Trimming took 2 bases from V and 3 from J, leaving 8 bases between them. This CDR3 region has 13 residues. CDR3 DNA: TGTGCCAGCAGTTACAACAGTCACTACGAGCAGTACTTC. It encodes CASSYNSHYEQYF.

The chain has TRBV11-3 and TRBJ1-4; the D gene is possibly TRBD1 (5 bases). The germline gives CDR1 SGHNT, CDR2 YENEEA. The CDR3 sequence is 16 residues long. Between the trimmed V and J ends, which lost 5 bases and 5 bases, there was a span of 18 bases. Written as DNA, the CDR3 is TGTGCCAGCAGCCGAAGTGGGCCAGGGAAGAATGAAAAACTGTTTTTT. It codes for CASSRSGPGKNEKLFF.